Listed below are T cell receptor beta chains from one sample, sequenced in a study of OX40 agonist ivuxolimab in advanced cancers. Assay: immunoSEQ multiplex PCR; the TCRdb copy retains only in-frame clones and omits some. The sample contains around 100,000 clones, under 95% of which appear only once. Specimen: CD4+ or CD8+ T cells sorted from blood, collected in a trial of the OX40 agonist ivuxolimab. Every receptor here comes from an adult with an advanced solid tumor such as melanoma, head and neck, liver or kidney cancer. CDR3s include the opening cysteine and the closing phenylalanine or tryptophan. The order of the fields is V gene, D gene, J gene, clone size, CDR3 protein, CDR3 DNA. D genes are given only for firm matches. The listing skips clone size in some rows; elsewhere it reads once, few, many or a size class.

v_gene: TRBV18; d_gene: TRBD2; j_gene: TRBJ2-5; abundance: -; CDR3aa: CASSEGLAGETQYF; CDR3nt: TGTGCCAGCTCGGAAGGACTAGCGGGAGAGACCCAGTACTTC
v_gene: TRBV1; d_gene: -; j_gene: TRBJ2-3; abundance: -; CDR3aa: CTSSQPGLAGDWDTQYF; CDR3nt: TGCACCAGCAGCCAACCCGGACTAGCGGGAGACTGGGATACGCAGTATTTT
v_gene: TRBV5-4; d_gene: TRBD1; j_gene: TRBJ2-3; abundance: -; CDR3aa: CASSSRTGATDTQYF; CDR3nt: TGTGCCAGCAGCTCCCGGACAGGGGCCACAGATACGCAGTATTTT
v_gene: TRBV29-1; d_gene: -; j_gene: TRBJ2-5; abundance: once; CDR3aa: CSVRRSETQYF; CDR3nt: TGCAGCGTTCGCCGTTCGGAGACCCAGTACTTC
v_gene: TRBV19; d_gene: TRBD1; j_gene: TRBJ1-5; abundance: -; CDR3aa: CASSISFFDRGQHF; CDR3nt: TGTGCCAGTAGTATCTCCTTCTTCGACAGGGGCCAGCATTTT
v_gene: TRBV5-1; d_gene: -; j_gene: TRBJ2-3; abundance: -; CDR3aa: CASSLDPSGTQYF; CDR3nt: TGCGCCAGCAGCTTGGATCCCTCCGGTACGCAGTATTTT
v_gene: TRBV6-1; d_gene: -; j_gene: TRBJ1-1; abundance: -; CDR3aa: CASSEGRGEAFF; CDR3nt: TGTGCCAGCAGTGAAGGGAGAGGAGAAGCTTTCTTT
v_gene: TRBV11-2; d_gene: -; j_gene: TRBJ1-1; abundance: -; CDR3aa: CASSFYADPVAFF; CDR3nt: TGTGCCAGCAGCTTTTACGCAGACCCGGTTGCTTTCTTT
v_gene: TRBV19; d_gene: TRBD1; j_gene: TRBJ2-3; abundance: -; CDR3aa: CASSFTGAITDTQYF; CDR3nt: TGTGCCAGCTCTTTCACAGGGGCCATCACAGATACGCAGTATTTT
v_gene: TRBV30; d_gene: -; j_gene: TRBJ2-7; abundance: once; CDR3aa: CAWSFGDPSYEQYF; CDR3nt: TGTGCCTGGAGCTTCGGGGACCCCTCCTACGAGCAGTACTTC
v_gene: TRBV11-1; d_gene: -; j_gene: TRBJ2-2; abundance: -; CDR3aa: CASSPQVSTGELFF; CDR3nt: TGTGCCAGCAGCCCCCAGGTTAGCACCGGGGAGCTGTTTTTT
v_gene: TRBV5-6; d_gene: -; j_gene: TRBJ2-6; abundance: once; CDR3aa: CASSLYGDPGANVLTF; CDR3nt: TGTGCCAGCAGCTTGTATGGGGATCCAGGGGCCAACGTCCTGACTTTC
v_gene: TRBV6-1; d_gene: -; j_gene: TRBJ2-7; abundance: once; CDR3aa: CASRRDGSYEQYF; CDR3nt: TGTGCCAGCAGGAGGGACGGATCCTACGAGCAGTACTTC
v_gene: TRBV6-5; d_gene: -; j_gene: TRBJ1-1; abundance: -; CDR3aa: CASSYRGPTEAFF; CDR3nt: TGTGCCAGCAGTTACAGGGGCCCCACTGAAGCTTTCTTT
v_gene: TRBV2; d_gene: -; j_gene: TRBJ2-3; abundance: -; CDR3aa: CASSDRANTQYF; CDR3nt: TGTGCCAGCAGTGATAGGGCAAATACGCAGTATTTT
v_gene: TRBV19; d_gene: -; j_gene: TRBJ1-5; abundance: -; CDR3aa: CASSIQSQGPQHF; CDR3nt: TGTGCCAGTAGTATACAGTCCCAGGGGCCCCAGCATTTT
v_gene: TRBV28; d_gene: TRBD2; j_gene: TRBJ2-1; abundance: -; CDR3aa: CASSSLGSGYNEQFF; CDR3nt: TGTGCCAGCAGTTCCCTGGGTAGCGGGTACAATGAGCAGTTCTTC
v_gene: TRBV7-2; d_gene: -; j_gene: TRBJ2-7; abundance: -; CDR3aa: CASSYISKSSEQYF; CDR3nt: TGTGCCAGCAGCTACATTTCCAAAAGTAGCGAGCAGTACTTC
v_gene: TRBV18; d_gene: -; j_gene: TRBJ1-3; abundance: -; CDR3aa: CASSPSTRASGNTIYF; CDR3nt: TGTGCCAGCTCACCTTCCACACGGGCCTCTGGAAACACCATATATTTT
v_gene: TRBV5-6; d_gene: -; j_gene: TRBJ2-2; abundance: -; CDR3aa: CASSYTVNTGELFF; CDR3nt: TGTGCCAGCAGCTACACCGTCAACACCGGGGAGCTGTTTTTT
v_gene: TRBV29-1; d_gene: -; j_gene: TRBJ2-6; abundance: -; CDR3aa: CSVGSGANVLTF; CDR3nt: TGCAGCGTGGGCTCTGGGGCCAACGTCCTGACTTTC
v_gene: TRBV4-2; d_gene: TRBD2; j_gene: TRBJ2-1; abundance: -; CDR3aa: CASSQELPAGGRTYNEQFF; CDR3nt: TGTGCCAGCAGCCAAGAATTGCCAGCGGGGGGAAGAACCTACAATGAGCAGTTCTTC
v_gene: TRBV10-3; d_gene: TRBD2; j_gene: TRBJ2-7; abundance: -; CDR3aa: CAISDFFGTSGSSYEQYF; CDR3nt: TGTGCCATCAGTGATTTTTTCGGGACTAGCGGATCGTCCTACGAGCAGTACTTC
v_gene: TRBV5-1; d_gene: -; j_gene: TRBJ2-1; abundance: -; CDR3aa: CASSFGSVGQAFSYNEQFF; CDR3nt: TGCGCCAGCAGCTTCGGATCTGTTGGGCAGGCCTTCTCCTACAATGAGCAGTTCTTC
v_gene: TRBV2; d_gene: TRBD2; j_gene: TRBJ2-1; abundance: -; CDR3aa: CASGRLAGTYNEQFF; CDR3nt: TGTGCCAGCGGTAGACTAGCGGGTACCTACAATGAGCAGTTCTTC
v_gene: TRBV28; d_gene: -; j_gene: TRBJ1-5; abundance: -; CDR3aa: CASSFIQNQPQHF; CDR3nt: TGTGCCAGCAGTTTTATACAGAATCAGCCCCAGCATTTT
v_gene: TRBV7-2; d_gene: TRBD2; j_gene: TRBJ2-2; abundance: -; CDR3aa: CASSSGGAGSWELFF; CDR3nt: TGTGCCAGCAGCTCCGGGGGGGCCGGGAGTTGGGAGCTGTTTTTT
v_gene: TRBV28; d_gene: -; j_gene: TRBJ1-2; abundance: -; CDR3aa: CASSFPAPRNYGYTF; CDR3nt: TGTGCCAGCAGTTTCCCAGCCCCGAGGAACTATGGCTACACCTTC
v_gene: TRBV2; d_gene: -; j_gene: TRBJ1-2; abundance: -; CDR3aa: CASRAGPLNYGYTF; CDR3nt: TGTGCCAGCAGGGCGGGACCCCTTAACTATGGCTACACCTTC
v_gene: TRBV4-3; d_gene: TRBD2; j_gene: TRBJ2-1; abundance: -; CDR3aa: CASSQGLGGSYEQFF; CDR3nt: TGCGCCAGCAGCCAAGGTCTAGGCGGGAGCTATGAGCAGTTCTTC
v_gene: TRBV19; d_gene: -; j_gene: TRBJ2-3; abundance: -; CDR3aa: CASRTDTGTDTQYF; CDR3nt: TGTGCCAGTAGGACCGACACGGGCACAGATACGCAGTATTTT
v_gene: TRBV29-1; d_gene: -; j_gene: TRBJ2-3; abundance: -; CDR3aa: CSVGPDTQYF; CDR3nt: TGCAGCGTTGGCCCGGATACGCAGTATTTT
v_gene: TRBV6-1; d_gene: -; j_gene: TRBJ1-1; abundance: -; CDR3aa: CASSHRGAEAFF; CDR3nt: TGTGCCAGCAGCCACCGGGGCGCTGAAGCTTTCTTT
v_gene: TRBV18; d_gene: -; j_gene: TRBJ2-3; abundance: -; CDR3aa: CASSRDSTDTQYF; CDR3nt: TGTGCCAGCTCACGAGACAGCACAGATACGCAGTATTTT
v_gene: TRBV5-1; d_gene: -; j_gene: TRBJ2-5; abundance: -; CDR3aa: CASSSGRGAQYF; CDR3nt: TGCGCCAGCAGTTCAGGGCGGGGAGCCCAGTACTTC
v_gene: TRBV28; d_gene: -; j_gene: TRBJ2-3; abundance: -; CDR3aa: CASSLTPSDWGTDTQYF; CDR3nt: TGTGCCAGCAGTTTAACCCCCTCAGATTGGGGCACAGATACGCAGTATTTT
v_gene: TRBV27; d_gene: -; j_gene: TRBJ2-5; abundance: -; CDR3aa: CASSFRLGGQETQYF; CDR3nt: TGTGCCAGCAGTTTCCGTCTAGGTGGGCAAGAGACCCAGTACTTC
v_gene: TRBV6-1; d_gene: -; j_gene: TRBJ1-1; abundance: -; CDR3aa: CASSEDFRGGTEAFF; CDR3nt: TGTGCCAGCAGTGAAGACTTTAGGGGGGGAACTGAAGCTTTCTTT
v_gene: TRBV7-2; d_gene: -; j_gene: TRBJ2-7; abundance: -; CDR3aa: CASSLESGAYEQYF; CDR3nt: TGTGCCAGCAGCTTAGAGTCAGGGGCCTACGAGCAGTACTTC
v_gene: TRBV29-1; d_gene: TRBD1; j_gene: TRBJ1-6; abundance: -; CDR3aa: CSVARDRENSPLHF; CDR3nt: TGCAGCGTGGCCCGGGACAGGGAGAATTCACCCCTCCACTTT
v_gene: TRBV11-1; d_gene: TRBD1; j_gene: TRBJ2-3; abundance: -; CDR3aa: CASSRMTGGAGDTQYF; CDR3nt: TGTGCCAGCAGCCGAATGACAGGGGGCGCGGGAGATACGCAGTATTTT
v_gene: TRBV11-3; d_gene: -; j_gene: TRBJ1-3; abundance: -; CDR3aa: CASSLGQVPSGNTIYF; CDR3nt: TGTGCCAGCAGCTTAGGACAGGTACCGTCCGGAAACACCATATATTTT